Below are 9 T cell receptor beta chains sequenced from a single sample in a study of T cells in Graves' hyperthyroidism and ophthalmopathy. It was RNA transcripts that yielded the amplified TCR beta CDR3 regions. The HTBI primer set drove a first-round RT-PCR of the TCR CDR3. TCRdb independently ran MiXCR on the multiplex PCR reads; one entry per CDR3 protein. The sample lists under 400,000 distinct CDR3 sequences, 15% to 20% seen once, with 45% to 55% in the top ten. Sequenced input: blood. These receptors came from a woman aged 45-65 years with Graves' hyperthyroidism.

The V gene is TRBV6-1, the J gene TRBJ1-3; a weak D match, TRBD1 (5 bases). Between the trimmed V and J ends, which lost 1 base and 0 bases, there was a span of 7 bases. This CDR3 has 15 amino acids. Germline V gene sequence: CDR1 MNHNS, CDR2 SASEGT. DNA of the CDR3: TGTGCCAGCAGTGAAGGACAGCTCTCTGGAAACACCATATATTTT. As protein: CASSEGQLSGNTIYF.

J is TRBJ2-7 and V is TRBV20-1; TRBD2 matches 11 bases. The CDR3 has 14 residues. Germline V lookup: CDR1 DFQATT, CDR2 SNEGSKA (reference sequence). V dropped 4 bases and J dropped 7; count of bases not matched to a gene: 9. CDR3 sequence (DNA): TGCAGTGCTACAGATAGCGGGGGGGCGGGAGAGCAGTACGTC. Translating gives CSATDSGGAGEQYV.

The genes are TRBV10-3 and TRBJ2-1, with TRBD2 identical over 15 bases. The V segment lost 2 bases and the J segment 8 bases; nucleotides outside the gene matches: 1. CDR1 is ENHRY and CDR2 is SYGVKD in the germline V gene. The CDR3 spans 15 residues. CDR3 sequence: CAISEGTSGGYEQFF. CDR3 in DNA: TGTGCCATCAGTGAGGGGACTAGCGGGGGGTATGAGCAGTTCTTC.

This clonotype was counted at least ten times. The gene calls are TRBV2 and TRBJ2-7, with TRBD2 matching 9 bases. Germline lookup yields CDR1 SNHLY and CDR2 FYNNEI. CDR3 length: 14 residues. Trimming took 2 bases from V and 12 from J; bases not matched to a gene: 11. The CDR3: CASSENSGGPSRYF. CDR3 DNA: TGTGCCAGCAGTGAAAATAGCGGGGGACCGTCGCGGTACTTC.

The chain carries TRBV7-9 and TRBJ1-1, with D possibly TRBD1 on 5 matching bases. The germline V gene has CDR1 SEHNR and CDR2 FQNEAQ (reference sequence). The V end lost 1 base, the J end lost 5 bases, and 14 bases lay between the germline ends. The CDR3 covers 15 residues. CDR3 sequence (DNA): TGTGCCAGCAGCTTAGAGAGGGGAGTAGGAACTGAAGCTTTCTTT. This codes for CASSLERGVGTEAFF.

V gene TRBV4-1 combines with J gene TRBJ1-1; 7 bases are shared with TRBD1. The J segment lost 5 bases and the V segment lost 7 bases, leaving 7 bases of the junction unmatched. From germline, CDR1 is MGHRA and CDR2 YSYEKL. This CDR3 comprises 13 residues. The CDR3, as DNA: TGCGCCAGCACCAAGACAGGGCGGACTGAAGCTTTCTTT. The encoded protein is CASTKTGRTEAFF.

V and J are TRBV28 and TRBJ1-5, with 7 bases lining up with TRBD1. The V and J ends lost 6 bases and 7 bases, in that order; junction bases with no gene match: 12. CDR3 length equals 15 residues. CDR1 is MDHEN and CDR2 is SYDVKM in the germline V gene. The DNA of the CDR3 is TGTGCCAGCAGAAATCGACAGGGAGACTTCCAGCCCCAGCATTTT. Its translation is CASRNRQGDFQPQHF.

This clonotype was counted many times. V gene TRBV6-1 combines with J gene TRBJ2-3; D gene ambiguous. CDR3 length: 15 amino acids. Trimming removed 4 bases at V and 2 bases at J, with 13 bases between. Germline values: CDR1 MNHNS, CDR2 SASEGT. The CDR3 DNA reads as TGTGCCAGCAGTGCCCGGTCTATGGACACAGATACGCAGTATTTT. It codes for CASSARSMDTDTQYF.

The chain uses TRBV12-3 or TRBV12-4 and TRBJ2-3, with a tentative D call TRBD2 (7 bases). Trimming pared 6 bases from V and 4 bases from J, leaving 17 bases between. The CDR3 spans 15 residues. CDR3 protein: CASSTSSGGSDTQYF. The CDR3 DNA sequence: TGTGCCAGCAGCACTTCGTCGGGGGGCTCAGATACGCAGTATTTT.